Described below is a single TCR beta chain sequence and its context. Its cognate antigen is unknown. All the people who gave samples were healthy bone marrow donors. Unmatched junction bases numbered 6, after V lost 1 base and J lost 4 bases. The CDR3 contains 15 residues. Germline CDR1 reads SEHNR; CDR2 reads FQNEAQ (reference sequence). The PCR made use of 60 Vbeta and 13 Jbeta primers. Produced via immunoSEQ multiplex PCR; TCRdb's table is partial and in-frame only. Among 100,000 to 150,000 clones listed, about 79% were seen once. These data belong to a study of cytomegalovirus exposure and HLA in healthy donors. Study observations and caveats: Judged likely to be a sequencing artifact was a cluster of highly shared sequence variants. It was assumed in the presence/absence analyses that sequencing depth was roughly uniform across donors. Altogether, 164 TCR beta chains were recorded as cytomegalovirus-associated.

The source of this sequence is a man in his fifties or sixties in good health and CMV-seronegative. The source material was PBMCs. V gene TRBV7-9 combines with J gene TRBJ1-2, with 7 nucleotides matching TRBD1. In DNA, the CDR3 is TGTGCCAGCAGCTTAGAGGCAGGGGGTAGCTATGGCTACACCTTC. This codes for CASSLEAGGSYGYTF.